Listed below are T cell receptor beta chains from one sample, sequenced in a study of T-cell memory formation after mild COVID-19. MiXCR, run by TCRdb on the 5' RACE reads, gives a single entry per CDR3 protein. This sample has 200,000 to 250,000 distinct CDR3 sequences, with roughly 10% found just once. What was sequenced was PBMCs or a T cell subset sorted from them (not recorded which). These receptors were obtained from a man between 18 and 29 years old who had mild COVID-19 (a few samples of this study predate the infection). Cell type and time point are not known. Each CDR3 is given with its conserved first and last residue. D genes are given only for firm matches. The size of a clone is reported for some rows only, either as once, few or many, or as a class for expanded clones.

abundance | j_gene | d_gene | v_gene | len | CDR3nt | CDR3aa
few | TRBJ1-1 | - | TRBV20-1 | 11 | TGCAGTGCGAGGGGCTCTAACGGAGCTTTCTTT | CSARGSNGAFF
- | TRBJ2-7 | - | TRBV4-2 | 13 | TGTGCCAGCAGCCAAGGGATATGGAGCGAGCAGTACTTC | CASSQGIWSEQYF
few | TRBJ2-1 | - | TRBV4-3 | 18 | TGCGCCAGCAGCCAAGTCGCAGGGGGGTCCTTCTCCTACAATGAGCAGTTCTTC | CASSQVAGGSFSYNEQFF
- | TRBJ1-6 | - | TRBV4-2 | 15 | TGTGCCAGCAGCCAAGGGACGGACAGCGCCTCACCCCTCCACTTT | CASSQGTDSASPLHF
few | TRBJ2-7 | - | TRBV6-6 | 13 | TGTGCCAGCAGTGGGGCTGGGTTTGGCGAGCAGTACTTC | CASSGAGFGEQYF
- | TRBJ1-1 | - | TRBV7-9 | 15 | TGTGCCAGCAGCTTAGAGGGTTCAGGGGAGTCTGAAGCTTTCTTT | CASSLEGSGESEAFF
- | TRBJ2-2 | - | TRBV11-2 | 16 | TGTGCCAGCAGCTTATGGCGGGGGCCTCACACCGGGGAGCTGTTTTTT | CASSLWRGPHTGELFF
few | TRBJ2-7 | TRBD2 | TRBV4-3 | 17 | TGCGCCAGCAGCCAAGCCCATTTAGCGGGGTCCTCCTACGAGCAGTACTTC | CASSQAHLAGSSYEQYF
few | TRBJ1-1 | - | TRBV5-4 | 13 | TGTGCCAGCAGCGGAGACTTGAACACTGAAGCTTTCTTT | CASSGDLNTEAFF
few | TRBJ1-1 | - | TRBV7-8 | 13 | TGTGCCAGCAGCTACTGGGCCAACACTGAAGCTTTCTTT | CASSYWANTEAFF
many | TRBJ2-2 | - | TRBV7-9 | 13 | TGTGCCAGCAGCCCCCAGGTCACCGGGGAGCTGTTTTTT | CASSPQVTGELFF
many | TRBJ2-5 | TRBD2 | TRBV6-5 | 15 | TGTGCCAGCAGACAGACTAGCGGGGAACAAGAGACCCAGTACTTC | CASRQTSGEQETQYF
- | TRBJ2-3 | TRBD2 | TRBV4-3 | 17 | TGCGCCAGCAGCCACCTACTAGCGGGTTCCGCCACAGATACGCAGTATTTT | CASSHLLAGSATDTQYF
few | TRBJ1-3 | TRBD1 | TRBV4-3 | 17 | TGCGCCAGCAGCCCGAATCCACAGGGGGCGGCTGGAAACACCATATATTTT | CASSPNPQGAAGNTIYF
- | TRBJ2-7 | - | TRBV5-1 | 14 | TGCGCCAGCAGCTTGGCTTCGGGGTCCCCCGAGCAGTACTTC | CASSLASGSPEQYF
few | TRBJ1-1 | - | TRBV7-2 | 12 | TGTGCCAGCAGCCGACTTGCGGAAGGAGCTTTCTTT | CASSRLAEGAFF
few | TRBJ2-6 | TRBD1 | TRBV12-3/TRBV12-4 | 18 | TGTGCCAGCAGCATTAGGGACAGGGTCCAGACTGGGGCCAACGTCCTGACTTTC | CASSIRDRVQTGANVLTF
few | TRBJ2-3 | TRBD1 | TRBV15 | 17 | TGTGCCACCAGCAGAGGGGGACAGGCCATCTTCACAGATACGCAGTATTTT | CATSRGGQAIFTDTQYF
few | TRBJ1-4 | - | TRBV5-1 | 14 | TGCGCCAGCAGCTTGAGACAGCCTGACGAAAAACTGTTTTTT | CASSLRQPDEKLFF
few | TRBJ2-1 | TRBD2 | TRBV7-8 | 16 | TGTGCCAGCAGCTTACCTAGCGGGGGGGCCTACAATGAGCAGTTCTTC | CASSLPSGGAYNEQFF
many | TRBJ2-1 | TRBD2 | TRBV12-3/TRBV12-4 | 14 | TGTGCCAGCAATGCCGGGACTAGGGGGAATGAGCAGTTCTTC | CASNAGTRGNEQFF
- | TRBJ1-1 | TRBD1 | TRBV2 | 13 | TGTGCCAGCAGTGCGGACAGGGGTACTGAAGCTTTCTTT | CASSADRGTEAFF
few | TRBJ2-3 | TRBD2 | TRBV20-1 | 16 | TGCAGTGCTAGAGCCGGGACTAGCGGGGGGACTGATACGCAGTATTTT | CSARAGTSGGTDTQYF
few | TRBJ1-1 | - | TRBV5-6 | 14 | TGTGCCAGCAGCCCCGACTTATCGAACACTGAAGCTTTCTTT | CASSPDLSNTEAFF
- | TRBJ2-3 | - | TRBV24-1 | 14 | TGTGCCACCAGTGATCCGGGGGGCACAGATACGCAGTATTTT | CATSDPGGTDTQYF
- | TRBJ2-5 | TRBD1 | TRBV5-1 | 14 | TGCGCCAGCAGCTCGGGACAGGCCCAAGAGACCCAGTACTTC | CASSSGQAQETQYF
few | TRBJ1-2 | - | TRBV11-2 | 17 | TGTGCCAGCAGCAACGTCTCGAGGAGATACCAAGGGGATGGCTACACCTTC | CASSNVSRRYQGDGYTF
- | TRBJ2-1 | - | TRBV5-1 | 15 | TGCGCCAGCAGCTTCGATCAGGGGAGAGACAATGAGCAGTTCTTC | CASSFDQGRDNEQFF